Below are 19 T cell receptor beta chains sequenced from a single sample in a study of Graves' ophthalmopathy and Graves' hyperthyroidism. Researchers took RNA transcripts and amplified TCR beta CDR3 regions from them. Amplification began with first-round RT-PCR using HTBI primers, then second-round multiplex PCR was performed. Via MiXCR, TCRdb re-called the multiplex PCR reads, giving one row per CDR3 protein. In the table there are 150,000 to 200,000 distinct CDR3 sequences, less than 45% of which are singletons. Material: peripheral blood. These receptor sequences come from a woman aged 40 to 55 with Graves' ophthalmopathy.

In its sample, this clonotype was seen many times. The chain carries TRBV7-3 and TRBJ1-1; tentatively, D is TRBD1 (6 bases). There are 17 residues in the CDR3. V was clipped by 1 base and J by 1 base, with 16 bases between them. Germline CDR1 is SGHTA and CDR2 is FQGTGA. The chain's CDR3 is CASSLSGGGGPNTEAFF. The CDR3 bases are TGTGCCAGCAGCTTAAGTGGTGGTGGGGGGCCGAACACTGAAGCTTTCTTT. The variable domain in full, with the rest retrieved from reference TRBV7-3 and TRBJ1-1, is GAGVSQTPSNKVTEKGKYVELRCDPISGHTALYWYRQSLGQGPEFLIYFQGTGAADDSGLPNDRFFAVRPEGSVSTLKIQRTERGDSAVYLCASSLSGGGGPNTEAFFGQGTRLTVV.

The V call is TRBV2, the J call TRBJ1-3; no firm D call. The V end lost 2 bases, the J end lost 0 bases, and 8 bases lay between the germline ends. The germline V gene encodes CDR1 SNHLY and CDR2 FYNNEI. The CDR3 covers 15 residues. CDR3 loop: CASSEWGRSGNTIYF. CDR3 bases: TGTGCCAGCAGTGAATGGGGTCGCTCTGGAAACACCATATATTTT.

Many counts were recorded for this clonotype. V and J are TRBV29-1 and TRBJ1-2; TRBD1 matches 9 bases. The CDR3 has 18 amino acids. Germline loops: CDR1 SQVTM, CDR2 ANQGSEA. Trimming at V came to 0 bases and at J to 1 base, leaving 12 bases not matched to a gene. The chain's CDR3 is CSVEDYRGLGGINYGYTF. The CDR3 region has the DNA TGCAGCGTTGAAGATTACAGGGGGCTGGGGGGTATTAACTATGGCTACACCTTC.

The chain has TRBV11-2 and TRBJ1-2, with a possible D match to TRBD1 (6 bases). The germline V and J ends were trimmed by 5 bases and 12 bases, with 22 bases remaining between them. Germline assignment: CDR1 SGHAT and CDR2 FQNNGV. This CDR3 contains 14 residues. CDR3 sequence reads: CASSLPTRQARHTF. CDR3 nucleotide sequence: TGTGCCAGCAGCCTTCCTACCAGACAGGCCCGGCACACCTTC.

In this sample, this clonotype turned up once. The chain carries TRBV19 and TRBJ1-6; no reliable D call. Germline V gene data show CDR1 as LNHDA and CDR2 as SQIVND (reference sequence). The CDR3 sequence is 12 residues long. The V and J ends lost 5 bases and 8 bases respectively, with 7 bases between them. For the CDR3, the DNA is TGTGCCAGTAGTTGTCAAGATTCACCCCTCCACTTT. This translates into CASSCQDSPLHF. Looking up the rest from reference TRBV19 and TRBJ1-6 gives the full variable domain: DGGITQSPKYLFRKEGQNVTLSCEQNLNHDAMYWYRQDPGQGLRLIYYSQIVNDFQKGDIAEGYSVSREKKESFPLTVTSAQKNPTAFYLCASSCQDSPLHFGNGTRLTVT.

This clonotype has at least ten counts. The CDR3 sequence: CASSLTGTAEAFF. The CDR3 nucleotides read TGCGCCAGCAGCCTAACGGGGACAGCTGAAGCTTTCTTT. The V gene is TRBV4-1, the J gene TRBJ1-1; TRBD1 matches 7 bases. This CDR3 contains 13 residues. The junction had 5 bases not matched to a gene; V was cut back by 4 bases and J by 6 bases. Germline V gives CDR1 MGHRA, CDR2 YSYEKL.

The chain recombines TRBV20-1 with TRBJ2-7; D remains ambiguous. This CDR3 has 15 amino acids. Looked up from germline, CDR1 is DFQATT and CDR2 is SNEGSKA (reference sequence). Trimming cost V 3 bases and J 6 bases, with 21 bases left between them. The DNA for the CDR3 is TGCAGTGCTAGGAGCTTGGCAGAAGACACTTCCGAGCAGTACTTC. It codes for CSARSLAEDTSEQYF.

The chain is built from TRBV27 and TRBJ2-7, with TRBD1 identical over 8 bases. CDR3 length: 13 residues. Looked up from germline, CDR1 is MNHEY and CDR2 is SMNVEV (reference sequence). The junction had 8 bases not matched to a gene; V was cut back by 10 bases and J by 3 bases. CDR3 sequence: CATAGQAGYEQYF. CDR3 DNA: TGTGCCACTGCGGGACAGGCGGGCTACGAGCAGTACTTC.

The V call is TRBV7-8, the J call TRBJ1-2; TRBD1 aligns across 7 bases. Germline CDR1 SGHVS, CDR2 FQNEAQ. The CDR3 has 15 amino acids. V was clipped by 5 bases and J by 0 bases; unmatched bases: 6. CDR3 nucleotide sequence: TGTGCCAGCAGCCCGCGGACAGGAACTAACTATGGCTACACCTTC. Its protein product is CASSPRTGTNYGYTF.

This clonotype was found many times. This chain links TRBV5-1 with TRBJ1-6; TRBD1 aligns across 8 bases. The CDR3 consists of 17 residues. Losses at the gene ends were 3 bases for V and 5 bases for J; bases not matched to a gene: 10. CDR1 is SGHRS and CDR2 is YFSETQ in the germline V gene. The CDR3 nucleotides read TGCGCCAGCAGCTCGAAAGCGACAGGGGCGGATAATTCACCCCTCCACTTT. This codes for CASSSKATGADNSPLHF.

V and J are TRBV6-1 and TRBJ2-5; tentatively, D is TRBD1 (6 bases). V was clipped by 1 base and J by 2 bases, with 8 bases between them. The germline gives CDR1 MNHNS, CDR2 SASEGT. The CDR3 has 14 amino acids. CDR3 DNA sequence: TGTGCCAGCAGTGAAGAGGGGACACAAGAGACCCAGTACTTC. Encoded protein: CASSEEGTQETQYF.

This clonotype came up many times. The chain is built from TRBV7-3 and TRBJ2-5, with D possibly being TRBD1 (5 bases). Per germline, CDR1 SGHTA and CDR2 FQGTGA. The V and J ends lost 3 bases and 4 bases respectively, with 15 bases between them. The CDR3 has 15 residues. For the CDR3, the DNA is TGTGCCAGCAGCTTGTCGGCAGGGATGGGAGAGACCCAGTACTTC. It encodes CASSLSAGMGETQYF.

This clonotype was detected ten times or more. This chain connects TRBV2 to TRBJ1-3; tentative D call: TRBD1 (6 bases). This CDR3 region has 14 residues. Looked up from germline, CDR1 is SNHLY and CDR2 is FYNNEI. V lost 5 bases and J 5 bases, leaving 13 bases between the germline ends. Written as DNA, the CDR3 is TGTGCCAGCAGTCAGTCAACAGGGAGAAACACCATATATTTT. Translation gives CASSQSTGRNTIYF.

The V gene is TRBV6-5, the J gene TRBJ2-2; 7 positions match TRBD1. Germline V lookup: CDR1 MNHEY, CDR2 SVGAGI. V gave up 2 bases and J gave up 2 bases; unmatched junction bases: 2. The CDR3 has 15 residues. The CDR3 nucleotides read TGTGCCAGCAGTTACAACAGGGGAAACACCGGGGAGCTGTTTTTT. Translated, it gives CASSYNRGNTGELFF.

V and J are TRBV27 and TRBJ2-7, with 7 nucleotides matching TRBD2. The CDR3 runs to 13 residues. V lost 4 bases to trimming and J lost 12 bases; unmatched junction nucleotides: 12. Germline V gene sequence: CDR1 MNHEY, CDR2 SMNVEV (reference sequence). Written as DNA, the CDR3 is TGTGCCAGCAGTTCATCCGGGACTACTAAACCGTACTTC. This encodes CASSSSGTTKPYF.

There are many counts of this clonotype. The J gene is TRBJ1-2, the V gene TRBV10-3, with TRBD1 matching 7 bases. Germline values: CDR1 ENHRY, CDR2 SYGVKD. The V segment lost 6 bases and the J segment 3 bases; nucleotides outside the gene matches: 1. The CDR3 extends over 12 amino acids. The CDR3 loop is CAISGTDYGYTF. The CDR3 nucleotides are TGTGCCATCAGCGGGACAGACTATGGCTACACCTTC.

The CDR3 nucleotides read TGTGCCAGCAGGCCCCAGGGGGCTATTGATGGCTACACCTTC. This encodes CASRPQGAIDGYTF. This chain connects TRBV6-2 or TRBV6-3 to TRBJ1-2; 8 bases align to TRBD1. Germline values: CDR1 MNHEY, CDR2 SVGEGT. V gave up 6 bases and J gave up 6 bases; unmatched junction bases: 9. There are 14 residues in the CDR3.

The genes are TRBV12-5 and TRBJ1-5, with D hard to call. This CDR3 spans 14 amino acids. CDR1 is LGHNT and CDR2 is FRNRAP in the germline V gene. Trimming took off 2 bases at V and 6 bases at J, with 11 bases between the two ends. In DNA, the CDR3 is TGTGCTAGTGGTTTGCTACTTCCAGGTCAGCCCCAGCATTTT. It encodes CASGLLLPGQPQHF.

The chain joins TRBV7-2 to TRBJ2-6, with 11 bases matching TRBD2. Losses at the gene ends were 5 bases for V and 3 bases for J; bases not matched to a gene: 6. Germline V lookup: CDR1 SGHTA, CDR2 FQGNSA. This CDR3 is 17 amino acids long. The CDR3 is CASSISGRVIGANVLTF. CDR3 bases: TGTGCCAGCAGCATTAGCGGGAGGGTGATTGGGGCCAACGTCCTGACTTTC.